The present T cell receptor (beta chain) was sequenced within a study of radiotherapy plus CTLA-4 blockade in lung cancer. Study observations and caveats: Peripheral blood showed expansion of tumor-derived TCR clones after radiotherapy and ipilimumab.

A word on this clone: What it binds is not known.

Germline-derived CDR1 and CDR2 are KGHSH and LQKENI. There are 16 residues in the CDR3. The V gene lost 2 bases and the J gene lost 1 base, with 12 bases spanning the gap. Profiled with immunoSEQ multiplex PCR; TCRdb holds only in-frame clones, not every one. This sample has about 60,000 clones, with approximately 76% found just once. The V and J genes are TRBV18 and TRBJ1-3; tentative D call: TRBD1 (5 bases). Sequenced material: peripheral blood, taken from a patient treated with radiotherapy plus ipilimumab. The clonotype originates from a human donor with non-small cell lung cancer who had a complete response to radiotherapy plus ipilimumab. The CDR3 DNA follows: TGTGCCAGCTCACCATCGGGTGCAGGGTCTGGAAACACCATATATTTT. Protein sequence: CASSPSGAGSGNTIYF. Combining the CDR3 with reference TRBV18 and TRBJ1-3 gives the whole variable domain NAGVMQNPRHLVRRRGQEARLRCSPMKGHSHVYWYRQLPEEGLKFMVYLQKENIIDESGMPKERFSAEFPKEGPSILRIQQVVRGDSAAYFCASSPSGAGSGNTIYFGEGSWLTVV.